This TCR beta chain comes out of a study of T cell responses to AZD1222 COVID-19 vaccine. Germline V gene data show CDR1 as SGHTA and CDR2 as FQGNSA. There are 15 residues in the CDR3. V gave up 5 bases and J gave up 0 bases, with 12 bases separating them. Study results and limitations: White British people made up most donors, females outnumbered males, and clonal diversity was possibly underestimated. It was only a handful of AZD1222 recipients who were seropositive at baseline.

Points on this clone: Its antigen remains unknown.

Clones were sequenced by immunoSEQ multiplex PCR, and TCRdb holds only the in-frame ones, with some missing. The sample gives 110,000 or so clones, about 88% of which show up once; under 3% is in the top ten. Timing groups of about 4 and about 12 weeks for second doses were pooled. The TCR was taken from an adult who received the AZD1222 COVID-19 vaccine. The chain is built from TRBV7-2 and TRBJ2-3, with D possibly matching TRBD2 (6 bases). The source was peripheral blood, collected 28 days after the second AZD1222 dose. The DNA for the CDR3 is TGTGCCAGCAGCCCACCCCGGGGGAGCACAGATACGCAGTATTTT. Translating it yields CASSPPRGSTDTQYF.